This T cell receptor beta chain was profiled in a study of human T cells and chemical hapten exposure. Study in general: Small pooled library volume differences chiefly drove per-sample TCR yield variation. Study conclusions and caveats: Sensitizing to DPC left TCRs with a frequency above 1 in 1000 unaltered.

Time point given: healthy volunteer bleed at 2 weeks. Sequencing started from total RNA isolated from unfractionated whole blood. The library gave individual cDNA molecules unique molecular identifiers. As handled by the study authors: There were a median of approximately 88,000 TCRs per sample, with a range from roughly 23,224 to 750,000. One entry per CDR3 protein results from TCRdb running MiXCR on the RACE reads. The V and J calls come from TCRdb's annotation, not from the publication. The table shows tens of thousands of distinct CDR3 sequences, with around 7% occurring only once. The CDR3 sequence is 14 residues long. CDR1 is SQVTM and CDR2 is ANQGSEA in the germline V gene. V was clipped by 3 bases and J by 0 bases, with 11 bases between them. This clonotype was detected ten times or more. Its antigen is currently unknown.

The sample taken for sequencing was whole blood. The clonotype was recovered from a human donor in good health. Some clones in this sample may be carry-over from other donors' samples. The chain carries TRBV29-1 and TRBJ1-1; D is uncertain. The CDR3 loop reads CSVEGLGMNTEAFF. CDR3 bases: TGCAGCGTTGAGGGCCTAGGAATGAACACTGAAGCTTTCTTT.